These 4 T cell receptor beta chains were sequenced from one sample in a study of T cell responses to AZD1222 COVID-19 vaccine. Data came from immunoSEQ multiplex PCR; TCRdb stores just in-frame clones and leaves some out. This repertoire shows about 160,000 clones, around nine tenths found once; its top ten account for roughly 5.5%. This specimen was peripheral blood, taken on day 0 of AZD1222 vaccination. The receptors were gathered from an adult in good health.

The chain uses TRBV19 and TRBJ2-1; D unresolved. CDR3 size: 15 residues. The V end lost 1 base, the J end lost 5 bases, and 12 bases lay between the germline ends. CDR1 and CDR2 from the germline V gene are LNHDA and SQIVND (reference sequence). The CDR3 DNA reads TGTGCCAGTAGTATAGTCCGAGATAGACACAATGAGCAGTTCTTC. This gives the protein CASSIVRDRHNEQFF.

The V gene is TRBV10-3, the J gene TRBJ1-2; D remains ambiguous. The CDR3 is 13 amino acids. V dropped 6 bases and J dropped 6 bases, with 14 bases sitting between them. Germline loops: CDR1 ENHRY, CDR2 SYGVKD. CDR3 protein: CAIRGRELHGYTF. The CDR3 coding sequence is TGTGCCATCAGGGGGAGGGAATTACATGGCTACACCTTC.

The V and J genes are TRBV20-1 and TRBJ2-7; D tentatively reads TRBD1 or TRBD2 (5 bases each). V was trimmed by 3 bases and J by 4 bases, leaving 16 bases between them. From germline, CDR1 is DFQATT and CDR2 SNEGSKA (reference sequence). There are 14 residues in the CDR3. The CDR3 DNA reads TGCAGTGCTAGTTTTCCGGGACGAGGGTACGAGCAGTACTTC. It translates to CSASFPGRGYEQYF.

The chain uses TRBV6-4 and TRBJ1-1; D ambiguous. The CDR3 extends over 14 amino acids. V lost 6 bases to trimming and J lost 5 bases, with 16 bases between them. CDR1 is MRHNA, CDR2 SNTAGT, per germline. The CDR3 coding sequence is TGTGCCAGCAGAGCAGTCCCAGAGGGAACTGAAGCTTTCTTT. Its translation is CASRAVPEGTEAFF.